This is a list of T cell receptor beta chains from one sample in a study of Ad26.COV2.S vaccination and SARS-CoV-2 variants. Repertoires were generated with immunoSEQ multiplex PCR, while TCRdb's copy carries only in-frame clones and drops some. The data hold roughly 500,000 clones, with 80% to 90% observed a single time. Material: peripheral blood, obtained in a trial of Ad26.COV2.S vaccine versus placebo. The receptor set was obtained from a person aged 18-60 years who received the Ad26.COV2.S COVID-19 vaccine or a placebo. Both conserved end residues are part of each CDR3. D genes are given only for firm matches. Clone size is shown for a subset of rows, as once, few, many or a class of expanded clone.

TRBJ1-4	.	TRBV7-2	.	15	TGTGCCAGCAGCAAAGGGGGAGCAACTAATGAAAAACTGTTTTTT	CASSKGGATNEKLFF
TRBJ1-2	.	TRBV28	.	16	TGTGCCAGCACTTTTAGCCCAGGGCGAGGAGGGTATGGCTACACCTTC	CASTFSPGRGGYGYTF
TRBJ2-2	.	TRBV7-3	.	16	TGTGCCAGCAGCTTAGCTCTAGCAGCAAACACCGGGGAGCTGTTTTTT	CASSLALAANTGELFF
TRBJ2-3	.	TRBV5-1	TRBD2	16	TGCGCCAGCAGCTCGGCACTAGCGGGGAGCACAGATACGCAGTATTTT	CASSSALAGSTDTQYF
TRBJ1-5	few	TRBV6-6	.	12	TGTGCCAGCAGTTTCCTCGACGGGCCCCAGCATTTT	CASSFLDGPQHF
TRBJ1-6	.	TRBV11-3	.	13	TGTGCCAGCAGCTTGGGGGTGAGAAGGACCCTCCACTTT	CASSLGVRRTLHF
TRBJ1-3	.	TRBV18	.	12	TGTGCCAGCTCACCGCCGAGGGACACCATATATTTT	CASSPPRDTIYF
TRBJ2-3	.	TRBV19	.	17	TGTGCCAGTAGGACACGCCCGGGGCAGACTAGCACAGATACGCAGTATTTT	CASRTRPGQTSTDTQYF
TRBJ1-4	.	TRBV4-3	.	16	TGCGCCAGCAGCCAAGTCCCAGGGTCGGTTGCTGAAAAACTGTTTTTT	CASSQVPGSVAEKLFF
TRBJ2-5	.	TRBV5-1	.	11	TGCGCCAGCAGCGCGTGGGAGACCCAGTACTTC	CASSAWETQYF
TRBJ1-1	once	TRBV6-6	.	12	TGTGCCAGCAGTTTGGTCGTCACTGAAGCTTTCTTT	CASSLVVTEAFF
TRBJ2-2	once	TRBV5-1	TRBD1	15	TGCGCCAGCAGCTTCAGGGGGCAGAGCACCGGGGAGCTGTTTTTT	CASSFRGQSTGELFF
TRBJ1-2	many	TRBV19	.	14	TGTGCCAGTAGTATGGGGCCTTCTAACTATGGCTACACCTTC	CASSMGPSNYGYTF
TRBJ2-1	.	TRBV11-3	.	16	TGTGCCAGCAGCCTAGGGGCGGGGAGCTCCTACAATGAGCAGTTCTTC	CASSLGAGSSYNEQFF
TRBJ1-2	once	TRBV19	TRBD1	11	TGTGCCACAAGGACAGGGGACGGCTACACCTTC	CATRTGDGYTF
TRBJ2-7	.	TRBV4-1	TRBD1	16	TGCGCCAGCAGCCGCTTAGGACAGGGGGTGTCCGTCGAGCAGTACTTC	CASSRLGQGVSVEQYF
TRBJ1-2	.	TRBV5-1	.	13	TGCGCCAGCAGCCCCCGCCCGATATATGGCTACACCTTC	CASSPRPIYGYTF
TRBJ2-1	.	TRBV18	TRBD2	15	TGTGCCAGCTCACCAGGGACTAGCGGGAGGCATGAGCAGTTCTTC	CASSPGTSGRHEQFF
TRBJ1-6	.	TRBV19	.	11	TGTGCCAGTAGGAAAGGGCGGGCCCTCCACTTT	CASRKGRALHF
TRBJ2-5	once	TRBV2	.	14	TGTGCCAGCAGCCGACAGCCCGATCGGTGGACCCAGTACTTC	CASSRQPDRWTQYF
TRBJ2-7	few	TRBV3-1/TRBV3-2	.	11	TGTGCCAGCAGCCAATTACGGAAGCAGTACTTC	CASSQLRKQYF
TRBJ1-2	.	TRBV28	TRBD1	14	TGTGCCAGCAGTTTAGGGACAGGGGGTTATGGCTACACCTTC	CASSLGTGGYGYTF
TRBJ2-4	once	TRBV6-2/TRBV6-3	.	13	TGTGCCAGCAGCCCCGCAGGGGAGAGCATTCAGTACTTC	CASSPAGESIQYF
TRBJ2-7	.	TRBV19	.	12	TGTGCCAGTAGTATACAGGGAAGCGAGCAGTACTTC	CASSIQGSEQYF
TRBJ2-5	.	TRBV6-5	.	13	TGTGCCAGCAGTTCGACGGATCAAGAGACCCAGTACTTC	CASSSTDQETQYF
TRBJ1-4	.	TRBV5-6	TRBD1	16	TGTGCCAGCAGCTTGGCCGGGACAGCAACTAATGAAAAATTGTTTTTT	CASSLAGTATNEKLFF
TRBJ2-7	.	TRBV28	.	14	TGTGCCAGCAGTTTACGTGGGGAACTCTACGAGCAGTACTTC	CASSLRGELYEQYF
TRBJ2-1	.	TRBV5-6	.	13	TGTGCCAGCAGCTTGGGACGGTGGAATGAGCAGTTCTTC	CASSLGRWNEQFF
TRBJ2-2	.	TRBV14	.	14	TGTGCCAGCAGCCCCGGACTAAGTTCCAGGGAGCTGTTTTTT	CASSPGLSSRELFF
TRBJ2-3	.	TRBV7-3	.	13	TGTGCCAGCAGCTTAGGAGTGAGGGATACGCAGTATTTT	CASSLGVRDTQYF
TRBJ2-1	.	TRBV20-1	.	11	TGCAGTGCTCCCTTAGTAAATGAGCAGTTCTTC	CSAPLVNEQFF
TRBJ1-2	.	TRBV4-3	TRBD1	15	TGCGCCAGCAGCCAAGGGACAGGGAGGGACTATGGCTACACCTTC	CASSQGTGRDYGYTF
TRBJ1-5	few	TRBV19	.	13	TGTGCCAGTAGAGTCAGTAGCAATCAGCCCCAGCATTTT	CASRVSSNQPQHF
TRBJ2-2	.	TRBV7-2	.	16	TGTGCCAACGACCTGGGGTCCGGGGTTATAACCGGGGAGCTGTTTTTT	CANDLGSGVITGELFF
TRBJ2-1	.	TRBV3-1/TRBV3-2	.	14	TGTGCCAGCAGCCAACTGGGGTCCTACAATGAGCAGTTCTTC	CASSQLGSYNEQFF
TRBJ1-1	.	TRBV7-8	TRBD1	15	TGTGCCAGCAGATCGACAGGGCCGGTGAACACTGAAGCTTTCTTT	CASRSTGPVNTEAFF
TRBJ1-4	.	TRBV2	.	13	TGTGCCAGCAGGGGGGCAACTAATGAAAAACTGTTTTTT	CASRGATNEKLFF
TRBJ1-4	.	TRBV5-1	.	13	TGCGCCAGCAGCAGGGGATACAATGAAAAACTGTTTTTT	CASSRGYNEKLFF
TRBJ2-3	.	TRBV9	.	17	TGTGCCAGCAGCCCGCACTATGGGGGAGCGCCCACAGATACGCAGTATTTT	CASSPHYGGAPTDTQYF
TRBJ1-1	.	TRBV28	.	14	TGTGCCAGCAGTTTAGCGGGCGCTTACACTGAAGCTTTCTTT	CASSLAGAYTEAFF
TRBJ2-1	.	TRBV10-3	.	15	TGTGCCATCAGTGAGGACCGGAGCTCCTACAATGAGCAGTTCTTC	CAISEDRSSYNEQFF
TRBJ1-2	.	TRBV5-1	TRBD1	24	TGCGCCAGCAGCGCCGACTTCGCGGGCCAATTTGAACAGGGGAGAGTGAAGTACAACTATGGCTACACCTTC	CASSADFAGQFEQGRVKYNYGYTF
TRBJ1-5	.	TRBV12-5	.	15	TGTGCTAGTGGTTTGAGCTACGGCAACAATCAGCCCCAGCATTTT	CASGLSYGNNQPQHF
TRBJ1-1	.	TRBV12-3/TRBV12-4	.	13	TGTGCCAGCAGTTTGAAAGTGAACACTGAAGCTTTCTTT	CASSLKVNTEAFF
TRBJ2-3	.	TRBV25-1	.	13	TGTGCCAGCAGTCCTCCACACACAGATACGCAGTATTTT	CASSPPHTDTQYF
TRBJ1-5	.	TRBV7-2	.	14	TGTGCCAGCAGTCAGTGGGGTTCCAATCAGCCCCAGCATTTT	CASSQWGSNQPQHF
TRBJ1-4	.	TRBV4-3	TRBD1	16	TGCGCCAGCAGCCAAGAGCCCAGGGGGCGGGAGGAAAAACTGTTTTTT	CASSQEPRGREEKLFF
TRBJ1-5	.	TRBV27	.	11	TGTGCCACGGGTAGCAATCAGCCCCAGCATTTT	CATGSNQPQHF
TRBJ2-2	.	TRBV29-1	.	11	TGCAGCCCCCCTCTCTGGGGGGAGCTGTTTTTT	CSPPLWGELFF
TRBJ1-1	.	TRBV4-3	.	14	TGCGCCAGCAGCCAAGAAGTCCTCAGGACTGAAGCTTTCTTT	CASSQEVLRTEAFF
TRBJ2-7	.	TRBV5-4	TRBD1	14	TGTGCCAGCAGCCCCACAGGGGATGCCTACGAGCAGTACTTC	CASSPTGDAYEQYF
TRBJ2-1	.	TRBV13	TRBD2	16	TGTGCCAGCAGCTCCGCCGGGACTAGCGGGAGAGTTGAGCAGTTCTTC	CASSSAGTSGRVEQFF